These 11 T cell receptor beta chains share one sample of origin, sequenced in a study of T-cell memory formation after mild COVID-19. TCRdb independently ran MiXCR on the 5' RACE reads; one entry per CDR3 protein. The table lists about 310,000 distinct CDR3 sequences, roughly 15% of them singletons, with 22% in the top ten. The sequencing sample was made of PBMCs or a T cell subset sorted from them (not recorded which). The receptors come from a man aged 18 to 30 who had mild COVID-19 (a few samples of this study predate the infection). Cell type and time point are not known.

V is TRBV5-1 and J is TRBJ1-1, with TRBD1 as a possible D gene (6 bases). Trimming cost V 4 bases and J 7 bases, with 17 bases left between them. Germline-derived CDR1 and CDR2 are SGHRS and YFSETQ. The CDR3 has 14 amino acids. Here the CDR3 DNA reads TGCGCCAGCAGCGGGATTGGGGGGCGGCTTGAAGCTTTCTTT. It yields the protein CASSGIGGRLEAFF.

V usage is TRBV12-3 or TRBV12-4 and J usage is TRBJ1-1, with D possibly matching TRBD1 (6 bases). This CDR3 has 15 amino acids. V was clipped by 0 bases and J by 5 bases, with 13 bases between them. In DNA, the CDR3 is TGTGCCAGCAGTTTAGCGATGGGAGGGGGAACTGAAGCTTTCTTT. Encoded protein: CASSLAMGGGTEAFF.

V gene TRBV6-2 or TRBV6-3 combines with J gene TRBJ2-6; TRBD2 aligns across 7 bases. Germline trimming cut 6 bases from V and 4 bases from J; bases unmatched to any gene: 6. The CDR3 spans 15 residues. From germline, CDR1 is MNHEY and CDR2 SVGEGT. In nucleotides, the CDR3 is TGTGCCAGCAGAAACGGGGGGTACGGGGCCAACGTCCTGACTTTC. Its protein product is CASRNGGYGANVLTF.

This clonotype was observed a handful of times. The chain recombines TRBV20-1 with TRBJ2-2; no clear D. V lost 3 bases to trimming and J lost 8 bases, with 7 bases between them. CDR3 length equals 11 residues. CDR1 is DFQATT, CDR2 SNEGSKA, per germline (reference sequence). CDR3 in amino acids: CSARGPGELFF. DNA of the CDR3: TGCAGTGCTAGGGGTCCTGGGGAGCTGTTTTTT.

This chain connects TRBV7-2 to TRBJ1-1, with D maybe TRBD1 (6 bases). In germline, CDR1 is SGHTA, CDR2 FQGNSA. This CDR3 has 17 amino acids. Trimming left V 1 base short and J 0 bases short, with 15 bases between. CDR3 amino acids: CASSLVGAGQLNTEAFF. DNA of the CDR3: TGTGCCAGCAGCTTAGTTGGGGCGGGACAATTGAACACTGAAGCTTTCTTT.

This clonotype was seen more than once but under ten times. The rearrangement joins TRBV25-1 to TRBJ2-4; 9 positions match TRBD1. Trimming removed 4 bases from V and 6 bases from J; junction bases left unmatched: 7. The CDR3 contains 15 residues. Germline V gives CDR1 MGHDK, CDR2 SYGVNS. In nucleotides, the CDR3 is TGTGCCAGCAGTGGGGGACAGGGAGAGGGAAACATTCAGTACTTC. Translation: CASSGGQGEGNIQYF.

This clonotype was counted at least ten times. The chain employs TRBV29-1 and TRBJ2-3; 14 bases match TRBD2. Looked up from germline, CDR1 is SQVTM and CDR2 is ANQGSEA. This CDR3 region has 17 residues. V was clipped by 4 bases and J by 4 bases; unmatched bases: 10. CDR3 loop: CSVAGETSGGAADTQYF. The CDR3 coding sequence is TGCAGCGTTGCGGGAGAGACTAGCGGGGGGGCCGCAGATACGCAGTATTTT.

This clonotype came up many times. This chain joins TRBV4-3 and TRBJ2-4; 15 positions match TRBD2. V gave up 1 base and J gave up 5 bases; unmatched junction bases: 3. Germline loops: CDR1 LGHNA, CDR2 YSLEER. CDR3 size: 17 residues. The CDR3 sequence: CASSQGTSGGAENIQYF. The CDR3 coding sequence is TGCGCCAGCAGCCAAGGGACTAGCGGGGGGGCGGAAAACATTCAGTACTTC.

The chain uses TRBV19 and TRBJ1-1; D is perhaps TRBD1 (5 bases). Germline V gives CDR1 LNHDA, CDR2 SQIVND (reference sequence). V lost 4 bases and J lost 1, with 19 bases in between. The CDR3 runs to 17 residues. CDR3: CASSKWDRLGPNTEAFF. DNA of the CDR3: TGTGCCAGTAGTAAATGGGACCGACTGGGCCCGAACACTGAAGCTTTCTTT.

The table lists this clonotype with a few counts. The chain has TRBV20-1 and TRBJ2-7; D uncertain. The length of the CDR3 is 12 residues. The ends were cut back, 1 base at V and 3 bases at J, with 7 bases in the middle. CDR1 and CDR2 from the germline V gene are DFQATT and SNEGSKA (reference sequence). The CDR3 nucleotides read TGCAGTGCTAGAGGGGTGGGCTACGAGCAGTACGTC. Translation: CSARGVGYEQYV.

V is TRBV30 and J is TRBJ1-2; 9 bases fit TRBD1. Trimming at V came to 8 bases and at J to 2 bases, leaving 3 bases not matched to a gene. This CDR3 is built from 12 residues. From germline, CDR1 is GTSNPN and CDR2 SVGIG (reference sequence). In DNA, the CDR3 is TGTGCCCGGGGACAGGGCAACTATGGCTACACCTTC. It specifies CARGQGNYGYTF.